This TCR beta chain was documented in a study of blood T cell repertoires in COVID-19. Study at large: The origin of the acute and convalescent COVID-19 samples was the United States, Italy and Spain. Sample material is recorded as cDNA or gDNA derived from T cells, B-cell-depleted T cells, or PBMCs.

CDR1 is MDHEN and CDR2 is SYDVKM in the germline V gene. V gave up 5 bases and J gave up 5 bases, with 16 bases separating them. The CDR3 totals 15 residues. Original handling: The authors estimated nucleated cell counts from reference gene primer amplification. TCRdb's copy holds only in-frame clones and misses some; the assay was immunoSEQ multiplex PCR. V, J and clone size are taken as reported in that table, and D and trimming were inferred from the DNA itself. Of about 230,000 clones listed, 83% are singletons. This clonotype originated in a woman between 70 and 85 years old with active or convalescent COVID-19. The J gene is TRBJ2-1, the V gene TRBV28; tentatively, D is TRBD1 (6 bases). Sequencing was done on a sample of peripheral blood. Here the CDR3 reads CASSPGDMVDNEQFF. The CDR3 DNA reads as TGTGCCAGCAGTCCCGGGGACATGGTCGACAATGAGCAGTTCTTC.